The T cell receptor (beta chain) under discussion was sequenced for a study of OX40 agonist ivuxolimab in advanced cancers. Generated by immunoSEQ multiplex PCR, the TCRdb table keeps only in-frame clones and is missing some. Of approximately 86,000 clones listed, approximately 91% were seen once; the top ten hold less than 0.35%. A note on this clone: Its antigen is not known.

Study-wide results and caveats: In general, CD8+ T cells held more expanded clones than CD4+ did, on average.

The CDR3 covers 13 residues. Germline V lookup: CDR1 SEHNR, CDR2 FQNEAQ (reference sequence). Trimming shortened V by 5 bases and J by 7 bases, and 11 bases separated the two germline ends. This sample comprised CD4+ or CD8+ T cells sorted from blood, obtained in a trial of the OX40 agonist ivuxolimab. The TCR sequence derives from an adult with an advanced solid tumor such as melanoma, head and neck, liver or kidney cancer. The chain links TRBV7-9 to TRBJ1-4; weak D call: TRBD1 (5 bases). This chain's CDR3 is CASSPSGGEKLFF. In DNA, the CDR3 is TGTGCCAGCAGCCCCAGCGGGGGTGAAAAACTGTTTTTT.